The sequence of this T cell receptor beta chain was determined in a study of cytomegalovirus exposure and HLA in healthy donors. The study's findings and limits: Previously analyzed data showed that most TCR beta V segments were productive at a frequency of about 90% or about 30%.

With regard to this clone: Its specificity is unknown.

Germline values: CDR1 KGHSH, CDR2 LQKENI. V lost 5 bases and J lost 4, with 9 bases in between. This CDR3 contains 13 residues. The primer mix had 60 Vbeta and 13 Jbeta primers. Clones were read by immunoSEQ multiplex PCR, and TCRdb kept only the in-frame ones, dropping some. This sample has around 150,000 clones, with approximately 9% found just once. The sequencing sample was made of PBMCs. The TCR originated in a male donor in good health and CMV-seronegative. The J gene is TRBJ1-3, the V gene TRBV18; possible D gene TRBD1, 5 bases. The CDR3: CASSEDSGNTIYF. The CDR3 DNA reads as TGTGCCAGCTCAGAAGACAGCGGAAACACCATATATTTT. Full variable domain (remainder filled in from reference TRBV18 and TRBJ1-3): NAGVMQNPRHLVRRRGQEARLRCSPMKGHSHVYWYRQLPEEGLKFMVYLQKENIIDESGMPKERFSAEFPKEGPSILRIQQVVRGDSAAYFCASSEDSGNTIYFGEGSWLTVV.